Sequencing of this T cell receptor beta chain was carried out in a study of control samples from healthy donors and cancer patients. V shed 4 bases and J shed 0 bases, with 6 bases lying between them. The CDR3 runs 13 residues. From germline, CDR1 is MNHEY and CDR2 SVGAGI. Clones were read by immunoSEQ multiplex PCR, and TCRdb kept only the in-frame ones, dropping some. The sample lists around 82,000 clones, around 87% occurring once. Source material: blood. The clonotype comes from a man over 45 in good health. The chain has TRBV6-5 and TRBJ1-1; D gene uncertain. The DNA for the CDR3 is TGTGCCAGCAGTTCCCAGCTGAACACTGAAGCTTTCTTT. This encodes CASSSQLNTEAFF.